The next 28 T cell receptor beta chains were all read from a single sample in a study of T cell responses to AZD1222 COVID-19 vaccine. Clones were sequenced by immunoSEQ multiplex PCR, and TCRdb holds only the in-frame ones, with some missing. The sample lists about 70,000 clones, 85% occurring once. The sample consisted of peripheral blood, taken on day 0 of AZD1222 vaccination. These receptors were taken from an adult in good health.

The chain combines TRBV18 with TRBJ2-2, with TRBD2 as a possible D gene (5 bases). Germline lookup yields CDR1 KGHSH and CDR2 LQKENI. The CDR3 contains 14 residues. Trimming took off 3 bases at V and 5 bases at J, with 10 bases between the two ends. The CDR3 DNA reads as TGTGCCAGCTCACCGATTACGGGGACCGGGGAGCTGTTTTTT. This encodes CASSPITGTGELFF. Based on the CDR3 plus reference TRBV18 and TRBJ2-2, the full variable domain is NAGVMQNPRHLVRRRGQEARLRCSPMKGHSHVYWYRQLPEEGLKFMVYLQKENIIDESGMPKERFSAEFPKEGPSILRIQQVVRGDSAAYFCASSPITGTGELFFGEGSRLTVL.

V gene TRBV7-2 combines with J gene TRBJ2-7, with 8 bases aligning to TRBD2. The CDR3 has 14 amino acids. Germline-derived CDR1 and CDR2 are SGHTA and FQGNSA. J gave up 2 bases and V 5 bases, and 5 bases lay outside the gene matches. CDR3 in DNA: TGTGCCAGCAGCATCACTAGCGGTCCCTACGAGCAGTACTTC. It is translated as CASSITSGPYEQYF.

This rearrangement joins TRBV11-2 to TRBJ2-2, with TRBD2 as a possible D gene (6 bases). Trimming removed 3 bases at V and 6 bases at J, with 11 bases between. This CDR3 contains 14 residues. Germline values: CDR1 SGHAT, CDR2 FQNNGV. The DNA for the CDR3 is TGTGCCAGCAGCTTGGTGGAGGGAGCCGGGGAGCTGTTTTTT. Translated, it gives CASSLVEGAGELFF.

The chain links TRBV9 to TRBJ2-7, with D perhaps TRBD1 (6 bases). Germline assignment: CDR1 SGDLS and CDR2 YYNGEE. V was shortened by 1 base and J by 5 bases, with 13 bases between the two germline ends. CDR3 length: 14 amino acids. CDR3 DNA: TGTGCCAGCAGCGTAAGGGGGTGGCAGAACGAGCAGTACTTC. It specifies CASSVRGWQNEQYF. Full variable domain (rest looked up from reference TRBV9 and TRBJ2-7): DSGVTQTPKHLITATGQRVTLRCSPRSGDLSVYWYQQSLDQGLQFLIQYYNGEERAKGNILERFSAQQFPDLHSELNLSSLELGDSALYFCASSVRGWQNEQYFGPGTRLTVT.

CDR3 sequence reads: CASSPGLAGGPSAYNEQFF. The CDR3 DNA is TGCGCCAGCAGCCCAGGACTAGCGGGAGGGCCCAGCGCCTACAATGAGCAGTTCTTC. The rearrangement links TRBV5-1 to TRBJ2-1, with TRBD2 identical over 15 bases. CDR3 length: 19 amino acids. Germline loops: CDR1 SGHRS, CDR2 YFSETQ. J was trimmed by 2 bases and V by 4 bases; bases with no gene match: 10.

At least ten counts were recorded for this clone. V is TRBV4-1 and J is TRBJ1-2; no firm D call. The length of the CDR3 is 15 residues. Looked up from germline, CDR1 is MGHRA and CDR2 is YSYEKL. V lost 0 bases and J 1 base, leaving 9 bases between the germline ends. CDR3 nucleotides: TGCGCCAGCAGCCAAGATTTGGGAATTAACTATGGCTACACCTTC. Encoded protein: CASSQDLGINYGYTF.

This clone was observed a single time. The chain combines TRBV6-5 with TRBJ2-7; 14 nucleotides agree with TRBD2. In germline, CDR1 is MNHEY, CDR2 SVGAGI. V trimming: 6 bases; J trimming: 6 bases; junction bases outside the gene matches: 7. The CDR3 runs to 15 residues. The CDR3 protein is CASRTGTSGRGEQYF. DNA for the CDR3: TGTGCCAGCAGAACTGGGACTAGCGGGAGAGGCGAGCAGTACTTC.

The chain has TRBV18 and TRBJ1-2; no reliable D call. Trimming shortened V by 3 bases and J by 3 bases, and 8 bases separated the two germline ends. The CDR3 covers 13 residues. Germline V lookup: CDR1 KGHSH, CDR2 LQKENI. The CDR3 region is CASSPDGDYGYTF. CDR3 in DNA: TGTGCCAGCTCACCCGACGGTGACTATGGCTACACCTTC.

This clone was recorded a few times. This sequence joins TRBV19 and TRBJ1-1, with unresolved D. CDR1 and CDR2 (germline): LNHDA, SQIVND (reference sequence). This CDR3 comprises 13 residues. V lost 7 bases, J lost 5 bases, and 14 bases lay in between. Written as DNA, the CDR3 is TGTGCCAGTACCTCAACTATAATGACTGAAGCTTTCTTT. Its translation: CASTSTIMTEAFF.

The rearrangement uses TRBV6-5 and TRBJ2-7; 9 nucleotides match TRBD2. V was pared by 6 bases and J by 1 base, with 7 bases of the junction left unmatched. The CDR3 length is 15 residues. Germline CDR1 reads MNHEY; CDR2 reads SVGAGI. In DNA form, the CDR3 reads TGTGCCAGCAGGGGGCTAGCGGGGCGTTCCTACGAGCAGTACTTC. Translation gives CASRGLAGRSYEQYF.

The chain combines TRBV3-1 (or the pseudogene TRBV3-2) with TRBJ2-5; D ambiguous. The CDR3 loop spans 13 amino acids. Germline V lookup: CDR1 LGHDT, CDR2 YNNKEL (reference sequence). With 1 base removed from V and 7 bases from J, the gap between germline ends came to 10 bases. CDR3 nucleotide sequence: TGTGCCAGCAGCCAAGTCGATACGGGGACCCAGTACTTC. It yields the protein CASSQVDTGTQYF.

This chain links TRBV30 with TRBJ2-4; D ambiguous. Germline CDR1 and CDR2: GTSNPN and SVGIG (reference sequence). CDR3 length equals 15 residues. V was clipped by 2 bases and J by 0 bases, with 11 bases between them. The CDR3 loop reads CAWSLVGLAKNIQYF. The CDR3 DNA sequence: TGTGCCTGGAGTTTGGTAGGCCTAGCCAAAAACATTCAGTACTTC.

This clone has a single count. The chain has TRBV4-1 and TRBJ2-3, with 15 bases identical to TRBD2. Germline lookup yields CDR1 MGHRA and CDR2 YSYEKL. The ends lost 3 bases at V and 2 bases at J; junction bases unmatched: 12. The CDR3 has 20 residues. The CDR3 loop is CASSQPGLAGGPLDTDTQYF. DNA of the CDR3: TGCGCCAGCAGCCAGCCCGGACTAGCGGGAGGGCCTCTTGACACAGATACGCAGTATTTT.

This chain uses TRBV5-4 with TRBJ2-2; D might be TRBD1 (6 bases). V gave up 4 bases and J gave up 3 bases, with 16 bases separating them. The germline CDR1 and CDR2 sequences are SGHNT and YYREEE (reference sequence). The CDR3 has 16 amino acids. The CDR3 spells CASSRHRVVDTGELFF. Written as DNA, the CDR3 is TGTGCCAGCAGCCGCCACAGGGTCGTCGACACCGGGGAGCTGTTTTTT.

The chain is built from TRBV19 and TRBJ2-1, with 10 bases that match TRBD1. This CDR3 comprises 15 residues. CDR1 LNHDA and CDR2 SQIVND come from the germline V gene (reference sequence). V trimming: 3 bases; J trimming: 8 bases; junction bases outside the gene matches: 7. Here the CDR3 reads CASSMDRGIVDEQFF. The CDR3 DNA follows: TGTGCCAGTAGTATGGACAGGGGGATCGTGGATGAGCAGTTCTTC.

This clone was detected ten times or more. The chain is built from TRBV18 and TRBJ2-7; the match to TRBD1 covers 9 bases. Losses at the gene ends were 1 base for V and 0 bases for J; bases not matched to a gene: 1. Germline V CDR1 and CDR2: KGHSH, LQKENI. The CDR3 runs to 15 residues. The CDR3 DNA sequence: TGTGCCAGCTCACCACGGGGACAGGGCTCCTACGAGCAGTACTTC. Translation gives CASSPRGQGSYEQYF.

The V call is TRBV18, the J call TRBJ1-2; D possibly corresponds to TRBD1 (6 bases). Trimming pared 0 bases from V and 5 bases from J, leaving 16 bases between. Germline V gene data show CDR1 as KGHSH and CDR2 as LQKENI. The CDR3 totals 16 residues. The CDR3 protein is CASSPPSRGSGYGYTF. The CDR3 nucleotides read TGTGCCAGCTCACCACCGAGCAGGGGCTCTGGGTATGGCTACACCTTC.

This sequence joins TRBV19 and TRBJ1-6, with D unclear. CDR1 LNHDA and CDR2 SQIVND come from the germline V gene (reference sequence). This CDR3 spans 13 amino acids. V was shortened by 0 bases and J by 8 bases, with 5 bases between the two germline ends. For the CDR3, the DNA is TGTGCCAGTAGTATAGATCCAGATTCACCCCTCCACTTT. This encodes CASSIDPDSPLHF. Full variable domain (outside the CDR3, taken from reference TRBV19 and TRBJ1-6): DGGITQSPKYLFRKEGQNVTLSCEQNLNHDAMYWYRQDPGQGLRLIYYSQIVNDFQKGDIAEGYSVSREKKESFPLTVTSAQKNPTAFYLCASSIDPDSPLHFGNGTRLTVT.

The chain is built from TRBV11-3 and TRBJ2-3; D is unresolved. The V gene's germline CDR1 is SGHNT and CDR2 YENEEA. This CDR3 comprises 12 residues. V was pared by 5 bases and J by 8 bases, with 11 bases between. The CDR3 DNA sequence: TGTGCCAGCAGCCCCAACCAAGTTACGCAGTATTTT. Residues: CASSPNQVTQYF. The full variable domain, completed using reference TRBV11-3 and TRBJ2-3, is EAGVVQSPRYKIIEKKQPVAFWCNPISGHNTLYWYLQNLGQGPELLIRYENEEAVDDSQLPKDRFSAERLKGVDSTLKIQPAELGDSAVYLCASSPNQVTQYFGPGTRLTVL.

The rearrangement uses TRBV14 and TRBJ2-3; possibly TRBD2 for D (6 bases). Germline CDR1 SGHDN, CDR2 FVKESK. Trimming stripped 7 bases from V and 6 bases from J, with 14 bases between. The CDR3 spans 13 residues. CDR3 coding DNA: TGTGCCAGCACCACTAGCTTTATGGATACGCAGTATTTT. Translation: CASTTSFMDTQYF.

CDR3 in amino acids: CASKSPGQNTEAFF. The CDR3 DNA reads as TGTGCCAGCAAGTCCCCTGGACAGAACACTGAAGCTTTCTTT. The genes are TRBV6-6 and TRBJ1-1; the D gene is possibly TRBD1 (5 bases). This CDR3 has 14 amino acids. V lost 7 bases and J 1 base, leaving 13 bases between the germline ends. Germline CDR1 reads MNHNY; CDR2 reads SVGAGI (reference sequence).

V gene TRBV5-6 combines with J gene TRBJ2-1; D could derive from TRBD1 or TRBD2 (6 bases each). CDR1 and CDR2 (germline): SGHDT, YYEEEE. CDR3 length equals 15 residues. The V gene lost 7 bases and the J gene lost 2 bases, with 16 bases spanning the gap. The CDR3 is CASQRGVEPYNEQFF. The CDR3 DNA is TGTGCCAGCCAAAGGGGGGTGGAGCCCTACAATGAGCAGTTCTTC. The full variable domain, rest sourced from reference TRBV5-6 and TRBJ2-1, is DAGVTQSPTHLIKTRGQQVTLRCSPKSGHDTVSWYQQALGQGPQFIFQYYEEEERQRGNFPDRFSGHQFPNYSSELNVNALLLGDSALYLCASQRGVEPYNEQFFGPGTRLTVL.

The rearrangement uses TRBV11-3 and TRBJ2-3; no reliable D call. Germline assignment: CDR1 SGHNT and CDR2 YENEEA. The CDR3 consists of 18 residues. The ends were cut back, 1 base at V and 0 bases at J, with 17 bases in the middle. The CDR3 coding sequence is TGTGCCAGCAGCTTAGGGATTTCGTCTCAACCCAGCACAGATACGCAGTATTTT. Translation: CASSLGISSQPSTDTQYF.

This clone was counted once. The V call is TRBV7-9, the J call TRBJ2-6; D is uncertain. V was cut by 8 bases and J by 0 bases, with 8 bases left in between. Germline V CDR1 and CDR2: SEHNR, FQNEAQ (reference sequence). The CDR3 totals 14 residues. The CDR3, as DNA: TGTGCCAGCGATAGAGACTCTGGGGCCAACGTCCTGACTTTC. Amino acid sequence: CASDRDSGANVLTF.

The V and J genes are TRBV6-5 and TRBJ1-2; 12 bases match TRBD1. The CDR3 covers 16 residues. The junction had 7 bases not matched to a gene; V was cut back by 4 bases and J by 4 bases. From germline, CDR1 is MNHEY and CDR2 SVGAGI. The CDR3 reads CASSSIPGQGAYGYTF. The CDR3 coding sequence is TGTGCCAGCAGTTCCATACCGGGACAGGGGGCCTATGGCTACACCTTC.

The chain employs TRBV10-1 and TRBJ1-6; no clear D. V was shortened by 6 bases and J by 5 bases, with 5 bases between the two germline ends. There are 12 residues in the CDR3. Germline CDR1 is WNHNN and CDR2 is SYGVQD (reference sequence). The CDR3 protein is CASRLNNSPLHF. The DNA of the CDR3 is TGCGCCAGCAGGCTAAATAATTCACCCCTCCACTTT.

CDR3 protein: CASSQDRVGYTF. CDR3 nucleotide sequence: TGTGCCAGCAGCCAGGACAGGGTGGGCTACACCTTC. This chain joins TRBV7-2 and TRBJ1-2; 8 positions match TRBD1. The CDR3 is made up of 12 amino acids. The germline CDR1 and CDR2 sequences are SGHTA and FQGNSA. V shed 5 bases, J shed 8 bases, and the junction held 4 bases outside the gene matches.

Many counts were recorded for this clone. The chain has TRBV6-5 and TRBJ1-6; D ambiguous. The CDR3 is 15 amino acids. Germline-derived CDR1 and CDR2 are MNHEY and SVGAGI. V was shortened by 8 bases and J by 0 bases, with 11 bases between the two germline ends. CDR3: CASGFRSSYNSPLHF. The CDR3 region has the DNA TGTGCCAGCGGTTTTCGGAGCTCCTATAATTCACCCCTCCACTTT.